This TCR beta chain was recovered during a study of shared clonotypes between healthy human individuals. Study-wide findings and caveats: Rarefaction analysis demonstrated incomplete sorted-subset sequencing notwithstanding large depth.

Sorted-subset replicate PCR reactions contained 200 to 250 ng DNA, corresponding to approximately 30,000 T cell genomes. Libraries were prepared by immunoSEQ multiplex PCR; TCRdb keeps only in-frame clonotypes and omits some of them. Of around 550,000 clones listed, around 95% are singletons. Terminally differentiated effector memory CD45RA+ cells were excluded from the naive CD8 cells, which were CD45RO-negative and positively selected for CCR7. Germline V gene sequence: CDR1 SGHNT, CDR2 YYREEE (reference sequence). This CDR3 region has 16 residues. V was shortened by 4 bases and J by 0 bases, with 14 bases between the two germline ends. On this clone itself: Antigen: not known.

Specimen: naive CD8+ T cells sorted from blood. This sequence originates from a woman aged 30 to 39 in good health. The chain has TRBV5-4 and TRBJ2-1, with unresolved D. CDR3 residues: CASSSLQALSYNEQFF. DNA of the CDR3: TGTGCCAGCAGCAGCCTCCAGGCGCTCTCCTACAATGAGCAGTTCTTC.